These T cell receptor beta chains were read from a single sample in a study of T cell responses to AZD1222 COVID-19 vaccine. Only in-frame clones appear in the TCRdb table, and some are missing; sequencing was by immunoSEQ multiplex PCR. The data show 65,000 to 75,000 clones, roughly four fifths seen once. Sample: peripheral blood, taken on day 0 of AZD1222 vaccination. These receptors were obtained from an adult in good health. Each CDR3 is given with its conserved first and last residue. Each record gives: J gene, CDR3 length, D gene, V gene, clone size, CDR3 DNA, CDR3 protein. The D gene is left open where the match is weak. Some rows mark clone size as missing; the rest say once, few, many or name a class of expanded clone.

TRBJ2-1	12	.	TRBV19	.	TGTGCCAGTAGTATGATCGGAAGGGAGCAGTTCTTC	CASSMIGREQFF
TRBJ2-7	11	TRBD1	TRBV28	.	TGTGCCAGCAGCTCTCCGGGACAGCCGTACTTC	CASSSPGQPYF
TRBJ2-7	14	TRBD1	TRBV5-4	.	TGTGCCAGCAGCATGACAGGGGGCTCCTACGAGCAGTACTTC	CASSMTGGSYEQYF
TRBJ2-7	15	TRBD2	TRBV28	.	TGTGCCAGCAGTTTTAGCGGGGGGTTGTCCTACGAGCAGTACTTC	CASSFSGGLSYEQYF
TRBJ1-5	16	.	TRBV4-2	.	TGTGCCAGCAGCCCCCGCGCGGCCCAGGGCAATCAGCCCCAGCATTTT	CASSPRAAQGNQPQHF
TRBJ2-1	16	TRBD2	TRBV9	.	TGTGCCAGCAGCGACTATATAGCGGGGGGTAGGAATGAGCAGTTCTTC	CASSDYIAGGRNEQFF
TRBJ1-5	12	TRBD1	TRBV12-3/TRBV12-4	.	TGTGCCAGCAGCCGACAGGGCCAGCCCCAGCATTTT	CASSRQGQPQHF
TRBJ1-2	16	.	TRBV5-6	.	TGTGCCAGCAGACTGGGGGGCAGCAGCCTCCGGAAAGGCTACACCTTC	CASRLGGSSLRKGYTF
TRBJ2-2	18	.	TRBV9	once	TGTGCCAGCAGCGTAGGGGGCGGCAGGGGACTTAACACCGGGGAGCTGTTTTTT	CASSVGGGRGLNTGELFF
TRBJ1-2	14	.	TRBV5-6	.	TGTGCCAGCAGCTTGGAGGGGGTTAACTATGGCTACACCTTC	CASSLEGVNYGYTF
TRBJ1-5	14	.	TRBV27	.	TGTGCCAGCAAGTTTCTGGGGAGCAATCAGCCCCAGCATTTT	CASKFLGSNQPQHF
TRBJ1-3	13	.	TRBV7-6	.	TGTGCCAGCAGCTATAGCTCTGGAAACACCATATATTTT	CASSYSSGNTIYF
TRBJ2-7	14	TRBD1	TRBV5-5	.	TGTGCCAGCAGCTCGACAGGGAACCCCTACGAGCAGTACTTC	CASSSTGNPYEQYF
TRBJ2-7	14	.	TRBV21-1	.	TGTGCCAGCAGCACTCATTTACTTGCCTACGAGCAGTACTTC	CASSTHLLAYEQYF
TRBJ1-4	14	TRBD1	TRBV15	.	TGTGCCACCAGCTCGACAGGGGGCTACGAAAAACTGTTTTTT	CATSSTGGYEKLFF
TRBJ2-7	16	.	TRBV29-1	.	TGCAGCCTCCCTGTTGAGGTTGCGGGGTACCCCTACGAGCAGTACTTC	CSLPVEVAGYPYEQYF
TRBJ1-1	14	TRBD1	TRBV7-2	.	TGTGCCAGCAGCACCCGACAGGGGGGCACTGAAGCTTTCTTT	CASSTRQGGTEAFF
TRBJ2-2	16	.	TRBV9	.	TGTGCCAGCAGCGAGGGGACGGAAGGTCTCACCGGGGAGCTGTTTTTT	CASSEGTEGLTGELFF
TRBJ2-3	15	TRBD2	TRBV6-4	.	TGTGCCAGCAGCGCTAGCGGGGGGGCCACAGATACGCAGTATTTT	CASSASGGATDTQYF
TRBJ1-4	17	TRBD1	TRBV19	.	TGTGCCAGTAGTATTGGGGCAGGGGGATCGGCTAATGAAAAACTGTTTTTT	CASSIGAGGSANEKLFF
TRBJ2-1	15	TRBD2	TRBV10-3	.	TGTGCCATCTCGGTCGGGACTAGCGGGAGAAATGAGCAGTTCTTC	CAISVGTSGRNEQFF
TRBJ2-5	16	TRBD2	TRBV3-1/TRBV3-2	.	TGTGCCAGCAGCCCGCAGACTAGCGGGGGCCCCGGCCCCCAGTACTTC	CASSPQTSGGPGPQYF
TRBJ1-6	16	.	TRBV4-3	.	TGCGCCAGCAGCCAAGAGTCCGGGACCTATAATTCACCCCTCCACTTT	CASSQESGTYNSPLHF
TRBJ2-7	16	.	TRBV9	.	TGTGCCAGCAGCCTGGAAGGACTCGATCAGGGCTACGAGCAGTACTTC	CASSLEGLDQGYEQYF